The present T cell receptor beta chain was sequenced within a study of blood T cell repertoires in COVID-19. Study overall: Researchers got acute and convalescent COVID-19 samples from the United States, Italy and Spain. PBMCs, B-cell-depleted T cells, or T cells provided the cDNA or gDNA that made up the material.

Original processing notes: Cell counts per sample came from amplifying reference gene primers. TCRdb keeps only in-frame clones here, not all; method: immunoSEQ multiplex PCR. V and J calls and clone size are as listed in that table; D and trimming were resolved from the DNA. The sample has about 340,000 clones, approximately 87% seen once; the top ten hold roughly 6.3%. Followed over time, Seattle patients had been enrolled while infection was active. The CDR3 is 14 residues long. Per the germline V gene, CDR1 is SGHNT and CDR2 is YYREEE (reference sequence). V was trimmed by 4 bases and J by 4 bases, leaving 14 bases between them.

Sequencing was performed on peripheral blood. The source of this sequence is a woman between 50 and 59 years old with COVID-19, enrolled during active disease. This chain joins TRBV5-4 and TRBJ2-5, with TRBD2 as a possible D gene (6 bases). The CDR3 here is CASSRLRGLETQYF. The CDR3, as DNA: TGTGCCAGCAGCCGATTGCGGGGCTTAGAGACCCAGTACTTC.